This entry describes one T cell receptor (beta chain). The antigen remains unidentified. The sample belongs to a study of shared clonotypes between healthy human individuals. Broader study findings: Among several donors, 4.5% to 5.5% of naive CD4 clonotypes were found in common. Deeper or shallower sequencing was expected to change how clonotypes are shared among donors.

CDR1 and CDR2 from the germline V gene are SQVTM and ANQGSEA. This CDR3 is 12 amino acids long. Trimming at V came to 3 bases and at J to 15 bases, leaving 9 bases not matched to a gene. Naive CD8 cells lacked CD45RO and underwent positive selection for CCR7, leaving out terminally differentiated effector memory CD45RA+ cells. The assay used deep level. Replicate PCRs for sorted subsets used 200 ng DNA; this equaled 30,000 to 35,000 T cell genomes. Libraries were prepared by immunoSEQ multiplex PCR; TCRdb keeps only in-frame clonotypes and omits some of them. The table records around 2,100,000 clones, about 95% of them present only once.

Sequenced sample: naive CD8+ T cells sorted from blood. This chain joins TRBV29-1 and TRBJ2-1; TRBD1 aligns across 9 bases. This receptor was taken from a man aged 18 to 30 in good health. CDR3: CSVEGGQGESFF. In nucleotides, the CDR3 is TGCAGCGTTGAGGGGGGACAGGGCGAATCGTTCTTC.